The subject of this entry is one TCR beta chain. The antigen is unknown. The data stem from a study of T cells in Graves' hyperthyroidism and ophthalmopathy. Amplification yielded TCR beta CDR3 regions, with RNA transcripts as the source. The HTBI set primed first-round TCR CDR3 RT-PCR. One entry per CDR3 protein results from TCRdb running MiXCR on the multiplex PCR reads. Among 500,000 to 600,000 distinct CDR3 sequences, about 45% were seen once, and the ten largest hold around 19%. General study points: Model predictions of ophthalmopathy came a median around 7.1 months before onset. Blood shared most expanded thyroid clonotypes above 0.001.

The CDR3 is 13 residues long. Germline V gene sequence: CDR1 GTSNPN, CDR2 SVGIG (reference sequence). Trimming took off 3 bases at V and 3 bases at J, with 11 bases between the two ends. The sequence was obtained from an adult woman with Graves' disease, either hyperthyroidism or ophthalmopathy (not recorded which). The gene calls are TRBV30 and TRBJ1-1, with D maybe TRBD1 (6 bases). Sequencing was carried out using peripheral blood or thyroid tissue (not recorded which). CDR3 sequence reads: CAWRETGYTEAFF. CDR3 bases: TGTGCCTGGAGAGAAACAGGGTACACTGAAGCTTTCTTT.